This T cell receptor (beta chain) originates from a study of spatial heterogeneity in lung cancer. This clonotype showed up many times. Time point specified: sample taken at primary tumor resection. Some 72 TRACERx patients with early, untreated non-small cell lung cancer donated samples. Frozen PBMC, nontumor lung or tumor provided whole RNA, which was sequenced unsorted. TCRdb reprocessed the 5' RACE reads via MiXCR and lists one record per CDR3 protein. The sample lists 8,400 or so distinct CDR3 sequences; 4% to 5.5% were seen once. This CDR3 contains 15 residues. CDR1 is LGHDT and CDR2 is YNNKEL in the germline V gene (reference sequence). Trimming shortened V by 0 bases and J by 0 bases, and 8 bases separated the two germline ends.

The chain recombines TRBV3-1 with TRBJ1-1; D ambiguous. The sequences come from PBMCs, collected at surgery. This clonotype originated in a male donor with early-stage non-small cell lung cancer. Here the CDR3 reads CASSQEAGVNTEAFF. The CDR3 DNA reads TGTGCCAGCAGCCAAGAAGCAGGAGTGAACACTGAAGCTTTCTTT.